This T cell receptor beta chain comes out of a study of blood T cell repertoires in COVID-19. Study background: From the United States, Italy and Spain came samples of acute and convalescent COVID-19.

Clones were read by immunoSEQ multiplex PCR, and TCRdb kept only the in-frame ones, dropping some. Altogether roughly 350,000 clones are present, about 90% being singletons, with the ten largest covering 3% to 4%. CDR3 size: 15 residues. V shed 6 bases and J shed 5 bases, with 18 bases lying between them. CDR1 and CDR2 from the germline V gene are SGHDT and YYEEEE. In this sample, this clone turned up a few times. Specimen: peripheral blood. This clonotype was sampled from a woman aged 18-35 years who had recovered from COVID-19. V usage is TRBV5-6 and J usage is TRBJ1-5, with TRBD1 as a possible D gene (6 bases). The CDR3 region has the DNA TGTGCCAGCACCCGACTTTCAGGGGCCTATCAGCCCCAGCATTTT. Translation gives CASTRLSGAYQPQHF. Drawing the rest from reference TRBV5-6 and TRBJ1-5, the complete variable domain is DAGVTQSPTHLIKTRGQQVTLRCSPKSGHDTVSWYQQALGQGPQFIFQYYEEEERQRGNFPDRFSGHQFPNYSSELNVNALLLGDSALYLCASTRLSGAYQPQHFGDGTRLSIL.